This T cell receptor beta chain was captured in a study of PD-1 blockade in classical Hodgkin lymphoma. Study outcomes and limitations: By C4D1 there was a significant rise in CD4+ TCR diversity but not in CD8+ TCR diversity.

This clone was picked up one time. Its antigen is not known. V lost 3 bases, J lost 2 bases, and 2 bases stayed unmatched. This CDR3 comprises 15 residues. CDR1 and CDR2 (germline): SGHNT, YYREEE (reference sequence). Brentuximab vedotin exposure varied among the patients, all of whom had relapsed after autologous stem cell transplantation. Here immunoSEQ multiplex PCR was the method, and the copy in TCRdb shows in-frame clones only, minus some. The repertoire holds about 35,000 clones, with 76% as singletons. Sample: peripheral blood mononuclear cells (PBMCs), taken before the second cycle of nivolumab. The sequence was collected from a human donor with classical Hodgkin lymphoma. This chain joins TRBV5-4 and TRBJ2-3, with 11 bases matching TRBD2. The CDR3 coding sequence is TGTGCCAGCAGCTCGGGACTAGCGGACACAGATACGCAGTATTTT. This encodes CASSSGLADTDTQYF.